One and the same sample provided the 21 T cell receptor beta chains below, sequenced in a study of blood T cells in healthy people across ages (dated by TCRdb to between 2014 and 2017). Library method: 5' RACE. Sequencing was carried out with an Illumina HiSeq 2500. A second about 7 to 12 cycle PCR used a sample-barcoded 5' primer and a J-beta primer mix. TCRdb reworked the public reads: Q25 trimming with fastp, MiXCR clone assembly, productive beta chains retained. Every CDR3 protein is listed once, alongside the most common genes and DNA of its rows. The sample records about 1,500,000 distinct CDR3 sequences, approximately 30% of which are singletons. The leading ten clones occupy roughly 8.2% of the sample. Sequences were obtained from blood. The receptors were sampled from a woman in her twenties or thirties in good health.

The rearrangement joins TRBV10-1 to TRBJ2-1; tentatively, D is TRBD1 (5 bases). From germline, CDR1 is WNHNN and CDR2 SYGVQD (reference sequence). V was pared by 3 bases and J by 7 bases, with 16 bases between. The CDR3 is 15 residues long. CDR3 in DNA: TGCGCCAGCAGTGATCATGGCAGGGTGGCAAATGAGCAGTTCTTC. Protein sequence: CASSDHGRVANEQFF.

This clonotype came up a few times. In DNA, the CDR3 is TGCAGTGCTAGAGATTATCGACAGCCCCAGGGTGAAGCTTTCTTT. Amino acid sequence: CSARDYRQPQGEAFF. V and J are TRBV20-1 and TRBJ1-1; maybe TRBD1 (5 bases). V lost 0 bases and J lost 7, with 18 bases in between. Germline-derived CDR1 and CDR2 are DFQATT and SNEGSKA (reference sequence). The CDR3 length is 15 residues.

This rearrangement joins TRBV7-2 to TRBJ2-1, with TRBD2 as a possible D gene (6 bases). This CDR3 is 15 amino acids long. Germline CDR1 is SGHTA and CDR2 is FQGNSA. Deletions cut 5 bases from V and 0 bases from J, with 11 bases between. The CDR3 protein is CASSPAGFSYNEQFF. The CDR3 region has the DNA TGTGCCAGCAGCCCTGCGGGATTCTCCTACAATGAGCAGTTCTTC.

In the case of this clonotype: The junction shows a germline mismatch at one end, possibly a read error. The J gene is TRBJ2-4, the V gene TRBV28; the D is unclear. Germline CDR1 and CDR2: MDHEN and SYDVKM. This CDR3 is 11 amino acids long. As DNA, the CDR3 is TGTGCCAGCAGCCCGAAAACCATTCAGTACTTC. It specifies CASSPKTIQYF. The whole variable domain, remainder taken from reference TRBV28 and TRBJ2-4, is DVKVTQSSRYLVKRTGEKVFLECVQDMDHENMFWYRQDPGLGLRLIYFSYDVKMKEKGDIPEGYSVSREKKERFSLILESASTNQTSMYLCASSPKTIQYFGAGTRLSVL.

The sample holds a few counts of this clonotype. The J gene is TRBJ2-7, the V gene TRBV12-5, with D perhaps TRBD2 (6 bases). With 7 bases removed from V and 2 bases from J, the gap between germline ends came to 18 bases. The germline CDR1 and CDR2 sequences are LGHNT and FRNRAP. This CDR3 is 15 amino acids long. The CDR3: CASAKDGGPPYEQYF. In nucleotides, the CDR3 is TGTGCTAGTGCAAAGGACGGAGGGCCTCCCTACGAGCAGTACTTC.

This clonotype has just a few counts. The chain recombines TRBV4-2 with TRBJ2-7; the match to TRBD1 covers 7 bases. Germline-derived CDR1 and CDR2 are LGHNA and YNFKEQ. The V gene end was trimmed by 1 base and the J gene end by 4 bases; junction bases not matched to a gene: 7. The CDR3 contains 15 residues. The CDR3 nucleotides read TGTGCCAGCAGCCAAGCCGGGACAGTACCATACGAGCAGTACTTC. It is translated as CASSQAGTVPYEQYF.

The DNA for the CDR3 is TGCAGTGCAAACGACGGGGGCCAGAGCTCCTACGAGCAGTACTTC. It translates to CSANDGGQSSYEQYF. The chain couples TRBV20-1 to TRBJ2-7; D is tentatively TRBD1 or TRBD2 (6 bases each). This CDR3 has 15 residues. Germline CDR1 is DFQATT and CDR2 is SNEGSKA (reference sequence). V was trimmed by 6 bases and J by 0 bases, leaving 18 bases between them.

The chain couples TRBV2 to TRBJ2-5; D perhaps matches TRBD2 (5 bases). The germline V gene has CDR1 SNHLY and CDR2 FYNNEI. V was pared by 2 bases and J by 3 bases, with 13 bases between. This CDR3 has 15 residues. The CDR3: CASSELAWYKETQYF. DNA of the CDR3: TGTGCCAGCAGTGAACTAGCTTGGTACAAAGAGACCCAGTACTTC.

In its sample, this clonotype was seen a few times. The gene calls are TRBV4-1 and TRBJ2-1, with D uncertain. Per the germline V gene, CDR1 is MGHRA and CDR2 is YSYEKL. The CDR3 consists of 16 residues. V was shortened by 0 bases and J by 3 bases, with 12 bases between the two germline ends. CDR3 nucleotide sequence: TGCGCCAGCAGCCAAGACCCCCTAGGCCTCTACAATGAGCAGTTCTTC. The encoded protein is CASSQDPLGLYNEQFF.

Of note for this clonotype: A read error may explain this, as a much larger clone is one base away. The chain has TRBV6-1 and TRBJ2-7; either TRBD1 or TRBD2 may fit D (6 bases each). This CDR3 contains 12 residues. Germline V gene lookup returns CDR1 MNHNS and CDR2 SASEGT. The CDR3 region is CASGGHPSERYF. Here the CDR3 DNA reads TGTGCCAGCGGGGGACACCCTAGCGAGCGGTACTTC.

This clonotype has only a few counts. V gene TRBV20-1 combines with J gene TRBJ1-5, with 8 bases aligning to TRBD1. Germline V lookup: CDR1 DFQATT, CDR2 SNEGSKA (reference sequence). With 3 bases clipped from V and 9 bases from J, the junction kept 7 bases outside the gene matches. The CDR3 is made up of 13 amino acids. In DNA form, the CDR3 reads TGCAGTGCTAGGGGACAGGCCGCTCGGCCCCAGCATTTT. Its translation is CSARGQAARPQHF.

This clonotype was counted a few times. The chain recombines TRBV6-2 or TRBV6-3 with TRBJ2-1; 7 bases are shared with TRBD2. Germline lookup yields CDR1 MNHEY and CDR2 SVGEGT. The V segment lost 6 bases and the J segment 14 bases; nucleotides outside the gene matches: 13. The CDR3 totals 13 residues. For the CDR3, the DNA is TGTGCCAGCAGAAGGGACGGGGCGGGGGTGAAGTTCTTC. Encoded protein: CASRRDGAGVKFF.

V gene TRBV6-6 combines with J gene TRBJ2-5, with D possibly matching TRBD2 (6 bases). V was cut by 5 bases and J by 5 bases, with 15 bases left in between. This CDR3 is 14 amino acids long. The germline V gene has CDR1 MNHNY and CDR2 SVGAGI (reference sequence). The CDR3 DNA reads TGTGCCAGCAGTCTTGGAACTAGCACCGAGACCCAGTACTTC. Translated, it gives CASSLGTSTETQYF.

This clonotype was observed at least ten times. This rearrangement joins TRBV7-2 to TRBJ2-1; TRBD1 matches at 7 bases. The J segment lost 6 bases and the V segment lost 3 bases, leaving 2 bases of the junction unmatched. CDR1 is SGHTA and CDR2 is FQGNSA in the germline V gene. This CDR3 has 13 residues. DNA for the CDR3: TGTGCCAGCAGCTTCGACAGGGTCAATGAGCAGTTCTTC. Translation gives CASSFDRVNEQFF.

In its sample, this clonotype was seen a few times. This sequence joins TRBV10-2 and TRBJ2-1; D perhaps matches TRBD2 (6 bases). This CDR3 spans 13 amino acids. The germline gives CDR1 WSHSY, CDR2 SAAADI. The V end lost 8 bases, the J end lost 4 bases, and 12 bases lay between the germline ends. The CDR3 spells CASGDSSYNEQFF. The DNA for the CDR3 is TGCGCCAGCGGGGACTCCTCTTACAATGAGCAGTTCTTC.

The table lists this clonotype with a few counts. The chain couples TRBV6-4 to TRBJ2-3, with D unclear. Germline CDR1 MRHNA, CDR2 SNTAGT. V lost 2 bases and J lost 5, with 11 bases in between. This CDR3 contains 14 residues. As DNA, the CDR3 is TGTGCCAGCAGTGACGACTCCGTGGGAGATACGCAGTATTTT. Amino acid sequence: CASSDDSVGDTQYF.

Ten or more counts support this clonotype. V is TRBV7-2 and J is TRBJ2-1, with D perhaps matching TRBD2 (6 bases). This CDR3 has 15 amino acids. With 3 bases removed from V and 5 bases from J, the gap between germline ends came to 14 bases. CDR1 is SGHTA and CDR2 is FQGNSA in the germline V gene. CDR3 loop: CASSLGGGSNNEQFF. As DNA, the CDR3 is TGTGCCAGCAGCTTGGGGGGAGGATCCAACAATGAGCAGTTCTTC.

Here the CDR3 DNA reads TGCAGTGCTAGTCAGGGGGGGGGTGGCTACACCTTC. Translated: CSASQGGGGYTF. The rearrangement uses TRBV20-1 and TRBJ1-2, with 7 bases aligning to TRBD1. V shed 3 bases and J 7 bases; nucleotides not matched to a gene: 5. Germline V gene lookup returns CDR1 DFQATT and CDR2 SNEGSKA (reference sequence). The CDR3 covers 12 residues.

This clonotype has just one count. A much larger clone sits a single nucleotide away, making a read error possible. V and J are TRBV10-3 and TRBJ2-7; D remains ambiguous. Germline lookup yields CDR1 ENHRY and CDR2 SYGVKD. This CDR3 region has 12 residues. CDR3 in amino acids: CATSEVSYEQYF. CDR3 bases: TGTGCCACCAGTGAAGTGTCCTACGAGCAGTACTTC.

There are a few counts of this clonotype. The chain carries TRBV14 and TRBJ2-7; possible D gene TRBD1, 6 bases. Trimming left V 0 bases short and J 5 bases short, with 23 bases between. Germline V gives CDR1 SGHDN, CDR2 FVKESK. The CDR3 is 18 residues long. CDR3 in amino acids: CASSQEQGPPFDSHEQYF. DNA of the CDR3: TGTGCCAGCAGCCAAGAGCAGGGGCCCCCCTTTGATTCCCACGAGCAGTACTTC. Based on the CDR3 plus reference TRBV14 and TRBJ2-7, the full variable domain is EAGVTQFPSHSVIEKGQTVTLRCDPISGHDNLYWYRRVMGKEIKFLLHFVKESKQDESGMPNNRFLAERTGGTYSTLKVQPAELEDSGVYFCASSQEQGPPFDSHEQYFGPGTRLTVT.

At least ten counts were recorded for this clonotype. The gene calls are TRBV6-6 and TRBJ2-5; D is ambiguous. This CDR3 spans 13 amino acids. Trimming took 6 bases from V and 1 from J, leaving 9 bases between them. CDR1 MNHNY and CDR2 SVGAGI come from the germline V gene (reference sequence). The CDR3 sequence: CASSSRRQETQYF. CDR3 in DNA: TGTGCCAGCAGCTCAAGGCGCCAAGAGACCCAGTACTTC.